Sequencing of this T cell receptor beta chain was carried out in a study of tumor-infiltrating lymphocytes in primary liver carcinoma (TCRdb year 2017). With respect to the entire study: About 5 patients with histopathologically diagnosed primary liver carcinoma underwent surgical resection in China between November 2015 and early 2016. The five patients had tumors staged T1-T3 N0M0, with maximum diameters ranging from roughly 4.2 to 11 cm. Repertoires from technical replicates were highly reproducible, with mean shared-clone rates near 0.89 and correlation coefficients above 0.98. The study combined TCRbeta repertoire sequencing, expression microarrays and whole-exome sequencing across five regions of each liver tumor, with adjacent normal tissue and blood. A total of around 35 specimens from 5 patients went through TCRbeta repertoire sequencing, namely 25 tumor regions, 5 adjacent noncancerous liver tissues and 5 peripheral blood samples. Samples yielded roughly 3.65 to 7.5 million productive TCRbeta reads; read depth did not differ significantly between tissue types. Of the five patients, three men and two women aged 30 to 69 years, four had hepatocellular carcinoma and one had combined HCC and intrahepatic cholangiocarcinoma. Beyond this particular receptor, the publication reports: Consistent with antigen-driven expansion, pairs of tumor regions showed higher repertoire overlap (mean roughly 36%) than either tumor-adjacent pairs (about 17%) or tumor-blood pairs (roughly 15%). The top 250 clones made up a significantly larger repertoire fraction in tumors than in blood (p = 0.039). With just five or six patients in the study, the authors point out that the findings should be validated in a larger study. Bulk unsorted samples precluded comparing CD4+ and CD8+ T cell repertoires. Because sequencing covered only the TCR beta chain and unpaired alpha chains were not captured, true repertoire diversity is likely underestimated.

The CDR3 runs 13 amino acids, cysteine and phenylalanine included. Left in the record is the CDR3 DNA by itself, 39 bases read in frame from the first base. CDR1 is given as SGHAT and CDR2 as FQNNGV, both from the germline V gene. In the case of this clonotype: It lacks a known antigen. The junction shows a germline mismatch at one end, possibly a read error.

RNA from unsorted whole blood was extracted with TRIzol reagent, and germline DNA was obtained with the DNeasy Blood & Tissue kit. Chronic HBV infection was present in the patients, and the patients were treatment-naive at sampling. Approximately 3.8 milliliters of peripheral blood were collected into K2EDTA tubes before surgery. Starting from approximately 460 ng total RNA, TCRbeta-specific cDNA was produced by reverse transcription with a constant-region primer and ProtoScript II reverse transcriptase. The TCRbeta libraries were prepared through three rounds of nested multiplex PCR following a slightly modified ARM-PCR procedure. Each of the first two PCR rounds ran for around 10 cycles using multiplex TRBV1-TRBV30 forward primers together with a Cbeta reverse primer. A final 25-cycle PCR with Deep VentR polymerase added sample barcodes and Illumina adapters. Before sequencing, amplicons between 200 and 500 bp were purified from gel using a QIAquick gel extraction kit. An Illumina HiSeq 2500 was used to sequence the TCRbeta amplicons with 250-bp paired-end reads. Per the original workflow: Quality trimming of reads was performed with Trimmomatic v0.33, and paired reads were merged with FLASH v1.2.11 so that full CDR3 sequences could be recovered. MiGEC v1.2.1b assigned V, D and J germline segments to the rearranged TCRbeta sequences. Clonotype statistics and Shannon-Wiener diversity indices were calculated with VDJtools v1.0.0. To reduce sampling bias, subsequent analyses other than the diversity analysis used only the 250 most abundant clonotypes in each sample. TCRdb took the public reads, trimmed them with fastp at Q25, ran MiXCR for clone calling and kept in-frame beta chains. CDR3 protein duplicates are merged, each entry listing the most common genes and DNA. TCRdb, not the authors, supplied the V and J calls. In all, the sample holds almost 200,000 distinct CDR3 sequences, and almost 65% of those were seen once. Together, the top ten hold about 7.1% of the sample.

The clonotype was recovered from a woman aged 55 to 70 with primary liver carcinoma and hepatitis B virus infection. The rearrangement joined TRBV11-2 to TRBJ1-5; the D gene remains uncertain. Sequencing used peripheral blood. The CDR3: CASNTSLNQSQHF. The DNA sequence is given as TGTGCCAGCAACACCAGTCTCAATCAGTCCCAGCATTTT.